This TCR beta chain was obtained from a study of T cell responses to AZD1222 COVID-19 vaccine. General observations from the study: Only 5 or 6 people who got AZD1222 tested seropositive at baseline.

This CDR3 region has 19 residues. V was pared by 2 bases and J by 3 bases, with 23 bases between. Germline values: CDR1 SGHTA, CDR2 FQGNSA. Regarding this clone: The target antigen is unknown.

The repertoire was sequenced with immunoSEQ multiplex PCR; TCRdb's copy has only in-frame clones and lacks some. The repertoire holds about 97,000 clones, more than 70% seen once, with over 2.5% in the top ten. The TCR originated in an adult in good health. J is TRBJ1-5 and V is TRBV7-2; D perhaps matches TRBD1 (5 bases). Sequenced material: peripheral blood, taken on day 0 of AZD1222 vaccination. The CDR3 DNA is TGTGCCAGCAGCTTACGGGGGTCTGGCGGTAGGGGTGCCAATCAGCCCCAGCATTTT. This codes for CASSLRGSGGRGANQPQHF.